The 32 T cell receptor beta chains below come from one sample, sequenced in a study of T cell responses to AZD1222 COVID-19 vaccine. Clones were sequenced by immunoSEQ multiplex PCR, and TCRdb holds only the in-frame ones, with some missing. The sample lists 90,000 to 100,000 clones; around nine tenths were seen once. Sequencing was performed on peripheral blood, taken on day 0 of AZD1222 vaccination. The receptors were gathered from an adult in good health.

The chain joins TRBV2 to TRBJ1-1; D unresolved. CDR1 is SNHLY and CDR2 is FYNNEI in the germline V gene. This CDR3 comprises 10 residues. Trimming shortened V by 8 bases and J by 7 bases, and 8 bases separated the two germline ends. The CDR3 protein is CASQVLEAFF. The CDR3 coding sequence is TGTGCCAGCCAAGTACTTGAAGCTTTCTTT.

This sequence joins TRBV14 and TRBJ1-1; D is unresolved. This CDR3 is 13 amino acids long. The V end lost 1 base, the J end lost 7 bases, and 10 bases lay between the germline ends. Looked up from germline, CDR1 is SGHDN and CDR2 is FVKESK. CDR3 sequence (DNA): TGTGCCAGCAGCCAAGTTCCCGGGCTTGAAGCTTTCTTT. It yields the protein CASSQVPGLEAFF.

This clone was observed a single time. The chain recombines TRBV27 with TRBJ1-2; D might be TRBD1 (5 bases). The CDR3 runs 15 residues. The V end was cut by 1 base, the J end by 4 bases, with 13 bases between. Germline V gives CDR1 MNHEY, CDR2 SMNVEV (reference sequence). The CDR3 nucleotides are TGTGCCAGCAGTTTATATTCGGGGCGCGGCTATGGCTACACCTTC. Protein sequence: CASSLYSGRGYGYTF.

This clone was observed a few times. The genes are TRBV19 and TRBJ2-2; D gene unclear. The CDR3 is made up of 13 amino acids. Germline assignment: CDR1 LNHDA and CDR2 SQIVND (reference sequence). Trimming took off 7 bases at V and 0 bases at J, with 6 bases between the two ends. CDR3 sequence reads: CASTDPNTGELFF. The CDR3 DNA sequence: TGTGCCAGTACTGATCCGAACACCGGGGAGCTGTTTTTT.

This clone was detected once. The chain recombines TRBV28 with TRBJ1-2; unclear D gene. V lost 5 bases and J lost 7, with 20 bases in between. This CDR3 is built from 15 residues. Germline V gene lookup returns CDR1 MDHEN and CDR2 SYDVKM. The CDR3 sequence is CASSPPELILRGYTF. DNA of the CDR3: TGTGCCAGCAGTCCCCCGGAACTGATTCTCCGTGGCTACACCTTC.

This rearrangement joins TRBV27 to TRBJ2-7; either TRBD1 or TRBD2 may supply D (6 bases each). The V and J ends lost 9 bases and 4 bases respectively, with 16 bases between them. This CDR3 is 13 amino acids long. Germline loops: CDR1 MNHEY, CDR2 SMNVEV (reference sequence). CDR3 sequence: CASGKGDSYEQYV. The CDR3 DNA is TGTGCCAGTGGTAAGGGGGACTCGTACGAGCAGTACGTC.

This clone appeared a few times. CDR3 sequence: CASSYRTVGDTEAFF. As DNA, the CDR3 is TGTGCCAGCAGTTACCGGACAGTGGGGGACACTGAAGCTTTCTTT. The rearrangement links TRBV6-5 to TRBJ1-1; D is possibly TRBD1 (6 bases). Germline loops: CDR1 MNHEY, CDR2 SVGAGI. The CDR3 contains 15 residues. V lost 2 bases and J 3 bases, leaving 13 bases between the germline ends.

The V call is TRBV29-1, the J call TRBJ1-2; 7 bases are a match to TRBD1. V was clipped by 3 bases and J by 1 base; unmatched bases: 11. Germline lookup yields CDR1 SQVTM and CDR2 ANQGSEA. This CDR3 is 16 amino acids long. The CDR3 bases are TGCAGCGTTGACTCTCCAGGGGGGTACAGTAACTATGGCTACACCTTC. Amino acid sequence: CSVDSPGGYSNYGYTF.

The J gene is TRBJ2-7, the V gene TRBV7-2; tentatively, D is TRBD2 (5 bases). The CDR3 is 14 amino acids. Trimming left V 5 bases short and J 0 bases short, with 11 bases between. The V gene's germline CDR1 is SGHTA and CDR2 FQGNSA. The CDR3 bases are TGTGCCAGCAGCCGGGCGAGGGCCTCCTACGAGCAGTACTTC. Translated: CASSRARASYEQYF. Supplemented by reference TRBV7-2 and TRBJ2-7, the full variable domain reads GAGVSQSPSNKVTEKGKDVELRCDPISGHTALYWYRQSLGQGLEFLIYFQGNSAPDKSGLPSDRFSAERTGGSVSTLTIQRTQQEDSAVYLCASSRARASYEQYFGPGTRLTVT.

A few counts support this clone. The chain joins TRBV6-5 to TRBJ2-7, with a tentative D call TRBD1 (6 bases). V lost 2 bases to trimming and J lost 1 base, with 9 bases between them. Germline CDR1 and CDR2: MNHEY and SVGAGI. The CDR3 loop spans 14 amino acids. CDR3 DNA: TGTGCCAGCAGTTACCCGGACAGTTCCTACGAGCAGTACTTC. Its protein product is CASSYPDSSYEQYF.

The chain is built from TRBV20-1 and TRBJ1-1, with a tentative D call TRBD1 (5 bases). The V gene's germline CDR1 is DFQATT and CDR2 SNEGSKA (reference sequence). This CDR3 has 11 amino acids. V dropped 6 bases and J dropped 8 bases, with 13 bases sitting between them. The CDR3 DNA follows: TGCAGTGCAAGGGACGTACTAGAAGCTTTCTTT. This codes for CSARDVLEAFF.

The chain uses TRBV9 and TRBJ1-1; D may be TRBD1 (6 bases). The CDR3 totals 15 residues. Germline V gene sequence: CDR1 SGDLS, CDR2 YYNGEE. Trimming left V 3 bases short and J 4 bases short, with 16 bases between. The CDR3 is CASSEGGGRSTEAFF. The CDR3 coding sequence is TGTGCCAGCAGCGAAGGGGGTGGTAGGAGCACTGAAGCTTTCTTT.

This clone showed up just once. The chain employs TRBV2 and TRBJ2-3; 9 nucleotides match TRBD2. Trimming at V came to 5 bases and at J to 2 bases, leaving 8 bases not matched to a gene. Germline V lookup: CDR1 SNHLY, CDR2 FYNNEI. The CDR3 runs 16 residues. The CDR3 here is CASSSPAGGFTDTQYF. The CDR3 DNA reads as TGTGCCAGCAGTTCGCCAGCGGGGGGCTTCACAGATACGCAGTATTTT.

This chain uses TRBV19 with TRBJ2-1, with D tentatively TRBD1 (6 bases). The CDR3 length is 17 residues. Between the trimmed V and J ends, which lost 2 bases and 0 bases, there was a span of 14 bases. Germline V gene data show CDR1 as LNHDA and CDR2 as SQIVND (reference sequence). The CDR3 sequence: CASSIRRTELSYNEQFF. CDR3 DNA sequence: TGTGCCAGTAGTATAAGGCGGACAGAGCTCTCCTACAATGAGCAGTTCTTC.

This chain connects TRBV6-1 to TRBJ2-3; 7 bases align to TRBD1. This CDR3 spans 17 amino acids. Trimming cost V 2 bases and J 3 bases; bases outside gene matches: 11. Germline CDR1 and CDR2: MNHNS and SASEGT. The CDR3 DNA reads as TGTGCCAGCAGTGAATTTCTGATAGGGGGCATAACAGATACGCAGTATTTT. Its translation: CASSEFLIGGITDTQYF.

The chain combines TRBV6-1 with TRBJ1-2, with unresolved D. Germline CDR1 MNHNS, CDR2 SASEGT. The CDR3 runs to 10 residues. V dropped 8 bases and J dropped 4 bases, with 5 bases sitting between them. CDR3 bases: TGTGCCAGCCAGGCCTATGGCTACACCTTC. Translation: CASQAYGYTF.

This clone was seen a handful of times. The gene calls are TRBV7-2 and TRBJ2-5, with TRBD2 matching over 7 bases. V was pared by 2 bases and J by 5 bases, with 11 bases of the junction left unmatched. CDR1 and CDR2 from the germline V gene are SGHTA and FQGNSA. This CDR3 is built from 16 residues. The CDR3 DNA is TGTGCCAGCAGCTTAAGGGGTGCGGGAGTTTTCGAGACCCAGTACTTC. Encoded protein: CASSLRGAGVFETQYF.

The genes are TRBV29-1 and TRBJ2-1; D gene uncertain. Germline CDR1 SQVTM, CDR2 ANQGSEA. Trimming left V 4 bases short and J 7 bases short, with 14 bases between. This CDR3 spans 13 amino acids. The CDR3 DNA is TGCAGCGTTGTGGGTCTACTAAGTAATGAGCAGTTCTTC. Its translation: CSVVGLLSNEQFF.

The chain employs TRBV15 and TRBJ1-5, with 8 bases matching TRBD1. The J segment lost 0 bases and the V segment lost 9 bases, leaving 4 bases of the junction unmatched. The CDR3 runs 14 residues. In germline, CDR1 is LNHNV, CDR2 YYDKDF (reference sequence). This CDR3 is CATADRGSNQPQHF. CDR3 DNA sequence: TGTGCCACTGCCGACAGGGGTAGCAATCAGCCCCAGCATTTT.

The V gene is TRBV19, the J gene TRBJ1-5; D is perhaps TRBD1 (5 bases). CDR3 length equals 15 residues. Germline CDR1 is LNHDA and CDR2 is SQIVND (reference sequence). V gave up 6 bases and J gave up 2 bases, with 14 bases separating them. The DNA of the CDR3 is TGTGCCAGTAGCCAGGGCCGTGATGGCAATCAGCCCCAGCATTTT. Amino acids: CASSQGRDGNQPQHF.

This clone appeared a few times. The chain is built from TRBV9 and TRBJ2-3, with 14 bases that match TRBD2. The trim removed 3 bases at V and 6 bases at J, leaving 3 bases unmatched. The germline V gene has CDR1 SGDLS and CDR2 YYNGEE. The CDR3 totals 15 residues. The CDR3 protein is CASSATSGRGDTQYF. The DNA for the CDR3 is TGTGCCAGCAGCGCGACTAGCGGGAGGGGTGATACGCAGTATTTT.

V and J are TRBV4-1 and TRBJ1-3; D is ambiguous. V lost 1 base and J 1 base, leaving 8 bases between the germline ends. The length of the CDR3 is 15 residues. The germline CDR1 and CDR2 sequences are MGHRA and YSYEKL. The CDR3 DNA is TGCGCCAGCAGCCAAGTAAGCGCTTCTGGAAACACCATATATTTT. This translates into CASSQVSASGNTIYF.

The V gene is TRBV24-1, the J gene TRBJ1-2, with 11 bases matching TRBD1. Unmatched junction bases numbered 1, after V lost 9 bases and J lost 5 bases. The CDR3 length is 12 residues. Germline-derived CDR1 and CDR2 are KGHDR and SFDVKD. CDR3 loop: CATGDRGYGYTF. For the CDR3, the DNA is TGTGCCACCGGGGACAGGGGGTATGGCTACACCTTC.

This clone is medium-sized. This chain connects TRBV3-1 (or the pseudogene TRBV3-2) to TRBJ1-1; TRBD1 might be the D (6 bases). The V end was cut by 6 bases, the J end by 1 base, with 21 bases between. The CDR3 sequence is 17 residues long. Germline V gene data show CDR1 as LGHDT and CDR2 as YNNKEL (reference sequence). The CDR3 bases are TGTGCCAGCAGTCTGGGCCTGGGGGTGACAGGGAACACTGAAGCTTTCTTT. Translating it yields CASSLGLGVTGNTEAFF.

This clone appeared a single time. The CDR3 DNA reads TGTGCCAGCAGCCAAGATAGCGTCTCTGGGGCCAACGTCCTGACTTTC. It specifies CASSQDSVSGANVLTF. The chain couples TRBV4-2 to TRBJ2-6, with D possibly TRBD2 on 5 matching bases. Germline V CDR1 and CDR2: LGHNA, YNFKEQ. This CDR3 region has 16 residues. The V end lost 0 bases, the J end lost 0 bases, and 6 bases lay between the germline ends.

The CDR3 DNA reads TGTGCCAGCAGCCAATACATAAGCGGGGGCACCACAGATACGCAGTATTTT. Translating it yields CASSQYISGGTTDTQYF. This chain joins TRBV3-1 (or the pseudogene TRBV3-2) and TRBJ2-3, with 8 bases that match TRBD2. After removal of 2 bases from V and 2 bases from J, the junction contained 9 bases not matched to a gene. Germline CDR1 LGHDT, CDR2 YNNKEL (reference sequence). The CDR3 is 17 amino acids.

The rearrangement uses TRBV9 and TRBJ1-3, with D maybe TRBD1 (6 bases). Germline V lookup: CDR1 SGDLS, CDR2 YYNGEE. The CDR3 sequence is 18 residues long. With 4 bases removed from V and 5 bases from J, the gap between germline ends came to 25 bases. The CDR3 is CASSPEGLGAAQRNTIYF. The CDR3 DNA reads as TGTGCCAGCAGCCCCGAGGGGCTGGGGGCAGCTCAAAGAAACACCATATATTTT.

The chain links TRBV19 to TRBJ2-7; TRBD1 matches 9 bases. The CDR3 extends over 14 amino acids. Germline CDR1 LNHDA, CDR2 SQIVND (reference sequence). Trimming removed 10 bases from V and 6 bases from J; junction bases left unmatched: 13. The DNA for the CDR3 is TGTGCCACCAGACCGGGACAGGGAAGGGGCGAGCAGTACTTC. This codes for CATRPGQGRGEQYF.

The chain links TRBV19 to TRBJ2-2; 9 bases line up with TRBD1. CDR3 length: 19 residues. Germline V gene sequence: CDR1 LNHDA, CDR2 SQIVND (reference sequence). V was pared by 3 bases and J by 5 bases, with 16 bases of the junction left unmatched. The CDR3 DNA sequence: TGTGCCAGTAGTATCCCCCTTACCGGGACAGGGCGCGGGACCGGGGAGCTGTTTTTT. It codes for CASSIPLTGTGRGTGELFF.

The V and J genes are TRBV4-2 and TRBJ2-3, with 15 bases that match TRBD2. The CDR3 length is 18 residues. The germline gives CDR1 LGHNA, CDR2 YNFKEQ. J lost 4 bases, V lost 4 bases, and 9 bases had no gene match. Here the CDR3 DNA reads TGTGCCAGCAGCCCCTGGACTAGCGGGGGGGTTCTGGCAGATACGCAGTATTTT. It yields the protein CASSPWTSGGVLADTQYF.

The rearrangement uses TRBV29-1 and TRBJ2-7, with 7 nucleotides matching TRBD1. The CDR3 has 12 residues. CDR1 and CDR2 (germline): SQVTM, ANQGSEA. The trim removed 7 bases at V and 6 bases at J, leaving 9 bases unmatched. The CDR3 region is CSAGQARREQYF. CDR3 coding DNA: TGCAGCGCTGGACAGGCCAGGCGCGAGCAGTACTTC.

The chain joins TRBV5-6 to TRBJ2-3; 14 bases agree with TRBD2. V gave up 4 bases and J gave up 5 bases; unmatched junction bases: 6. CDR3 length: 16 amino acids. Per germline, CDR1 SGHDT and CDR2 YYEEEE. The CDR3 bases are TGTGCCAGCAGCCCGGGACTAGCGGGGGTCGGAGATACGCAGTATTTT. This codes for CASSPGLAGVGDTQYF.